The 16 T cell receptor beta chains in this list originate from one sample, sequenced in a study of siplizumab effects on memory and regulatory T cells. Some clones are missing from TCRdb's copy, which holds only in-frame ones; the method was immunoSEQ multiplex PCR. The table records over 85,000 clones, around 90% of them present only once. Input material: CD4+ T cells sorted from blood. These receptors came from a human donor in good health.

The chain joins TRBV6-1 to TRBJ1-4; TRBD1 is a possible D gene (5 bases). The germline V and J ends were trimmed by 4 bases and 0 bases, with 9 bases remaining between them. The CDR3 runs 15 residues. Germline V gives CDR1 MNHNS, CDR2 SASEGT. CDR3 loop: CASSALGPTNEKLFF. CDR3 nucleotide sequence: TGTGCCAGCAGTGCCTTGGGGCCAACTAATGAAAAACTGTTTTTT.

V is TRBV7-9 and J is TRBJ1-2; 10 positions agree with TRBD1. Germline V gene lookup returns CDR1 SEHNR and CDR2 FQNEAQ (reference sequence). The CDR3 consists of 16 residues. Losses at the gene ends were 3 bases for V and 7 bases for J; bases not matched to a gene: 11. CDR3 in amino acids: CASSFSGQGVRGGYTF. CDR3 DNA sequence: TGTGCCAGCAGCTTTTCCGGACAGGGGGTACGGGGTGGCTACACCTTC.

The chain uses TRBV5-1 and TRBJ2-7; D might be TRBD1 or TRBD2, each matching 5 bases. CDR1 is SGHRS and CDR2 is YFSETQ in the germline V gene. The V end lost 2 bases, the J end lost 7 bases, and 28 bases lay between the germline ends. This CDR3 comprises 18 residues. CDR3: CASSFRTGPPSGLEEQYF. In DNA form, the CDR3 reads TGCGCCAGCAGCTTCAGGACGGGACCACCGTCGGGGTTGGAAGAGCAGTACTTC.

This sequence joins TRBV5-4 and TRBJ2-5; possibly TRBD1 for D (6 bases). Trimming took off 3 bases at V and 4 bases at J, with 10 bases between the two ends. Germline V lookup: CDR1 SGHNT, CDR2 YYREEE (reference sequence). CDR3 length equals 13 residues. The CDR3 sequence: CASSSRGGETQYF. CDR3 DNA: TGTGCCAGCAGCTCCAGGGGCGGAGAGACCCAGTACTTC. The full variable domain, completed using reference TRBV5-4 and TRBJ2-5, is ETGVTQSPTHLIKTRGQQVTLRCSSQSGHNTVSWYQQALGQGPQFIFQYYREEENGRGNFPPRFSGLQFPNYSSELNVNALELDDSALYLCASSSRGGETQYFGPGTRLLVL.

This clone was counted only a few times. The chain has TRBV5-1 and TRBJ2-3; D is ambiguous. Deletions cut 0 bases from V and 6 bases from J, with 8 bases between. The germline V gene encodes CDR1 SGHRS and CDR2 YFSETQ. The CDR3 contains 13 residues. The CDR3, as DNA: TGCGCCAGCAGCTTGGCCGGGTACGATACGCAGTATTTT. Its protein product is CASSLAGYDTQYF.

The chain links TRBV7-2 to TRBJ1-1; D gene ambiguous. The CDR3 has 13 residues. Between the trimmed V and J ends, which lost 3 bases and 3 bases, there was a span of 8 bases. Germline V lookup: CDR1 SGHTA, CDR2 FQGNSA. Here the CDR3 DNA reads TGTGCCAGCAGCTTCCTTAGGCACACTGAAGCTTTCTTT. It translates to CASSFLRHTEAFF.

The V gene is TRBV30, the J gene TRBJ2-5; no clear D. Germline values: CDR1 GTSNPN, CDR2 SVGIG (reference sequence). CDR3 length: 15 amino acids. With 5 bases removed from V and 10 bases from J, the gap between germline ends came to 26 bases. The CDR3 coding sequence is TGTGCCTGGTCCACCGGTAGAAATCAGTTGGCGGACCAGTACTTC. Translation gives CAWSTGRNQLADQYF.

The chain couples TRBV11-2 to TRBJ2-2; 8 bases map to TRBD2. The CDR3 contains 18 residues. Germline assignment: CDR1 SGHAT and CDR2 FQNNGV. Trimming cost V 1 base and J 0 bases; bases outside gene matches: 7. The CDR3: CASSLVSLAGANTGELFF. CDR3 DNA: TGTGCCAGCAGCTTAGTTTCCCTAGCGGGCGCGAACACCGGGGAGCTGTTTTTT.

This clone turned up a few times. The chain's CDR3 is CASSDRGGTEAFF. CDR3 nucleotides: TGTGCCAGCAGTGACAGGGGCGGAACTGAAGCTTTCTTT. The chain employs TRBV6-1 and TRBJ1-1, with D possibly matching TRBD1 (6 bases). V lost 3 bases to trimming and J lost 5 bases, with 10 bases between them. The CDR3 consists of 13 residues. Looked up from germline, CDR1 is MNHNS and CDR2 is SASEGT.

As regards this clone: A read error may account for a junction end that differs from germline. The sample contains more than one DNA sequence encoding this CDR3. The chain is built from TRBV20-1 and TRBJ1-1; D gene unclear. Germline V lookup: CDR1 DFQATT, CDR2 SNEGSKA (reference sequence). The CDR3 consists of 11 residues. The CDR3 loop is CSASRRPEAFF. The CDR3 DNA reads as TGCAGTGCTAGCCGGCGGCCTGAAGCCTTCTTT.

In this sample, this clone turned up a few times. CDR3: CASSQAGIRDNEQFF. The CDR3 DNA reads TGTGCCAGCAGCCAAGCAGGGATTAGGGACAATGAGCAGTTCTTC. V is TRBV14 and J is TRBJ2-1, with D possibly being TRBD1 (5 bases). From germline, CDR1 is SGHDN and CDR2 FVKESK. The length of the CDR3 is 15 residues. Trimming cost V 1 base and J 5 bases, with 12 bases left between them.

The V call is TRBV6-5, the J call TRBJ2-5, with unresolved D. The V gene's germline CDR1 is MNHEY and CDR2 SVGAGI. The V end was cut by 0 bases, the J end by 7 bases, with 12 bases between. CDR3 length: 14 residues. This CDR3 reads CASSYSTPFGTQYF. DNA for the CDR3: TGTGCCAGCAGTTACTCGACGCCGTTCGGGACCCAGTACTTC.

The J gene is TRBJ2-2, the V gene TRBV30; D may be TRBD2 (5 bases). The V and J ends lost 0 bases and 3 bases respectively, with 11 bases between them. CDR3 length: 15 residues. Germline lookup yields CDR1 GTSNPN and CDR2 SVGIG (reference sequence). The CDR3 coding sequence is TGTGCCTGGAGTGTTCGGGGTCTTGACACCGGGGAGCTGTTTTTT. Translating it yields CAWSVRGLDTGELFF.

The J gene is TRBJ2-7, the V gene TRBV7-3; no clear D. This CDR3 region has 16 residues. CDR1 is SGHTA and CDR2 is FQGTGA in the germline V gene. V lost 1 base and J lost 0, with 13 bases in between. Here the CDR3 reads CASSLIGETGSYEQYF. The CDR3 DNA reads TGTGCCAGCAGCTTAATAGGAGAGACGGGCTCCTACGAGCAGTACTTC. The entire variable domain, with the rest obtained from reference TRBV7-3 and TRBJ2-7, is as follows: GAGVSQTPSNKVTEKGKYVELRCDPISGHTALYWYRQSLGQGPEFLIYFQGTGAADDSGLPNDRFFAVRPEGSVSTLKIQRTERGDSAVYLCASSLIGETGSYEQYFGPGTRLTVT.

V and J are TRBV5-6 and TRBJ1-2; the D is unclear. The CDR3 sequence is 13 residues long. Deletions cut 3 bases from V and 2 bases from J, with 8 bases between. Germline V gene lookup returns CDR1 SGHDT and CDR2 YYEEEE. CDR3 in DNA: TGTGCCAGCAGCTGGGGTGAAAACTATGGCTACACCTTC. Translation gives CASSWGENYGYTF.

The chain couples TRBV28 to TRBJ2-1, with no clear D. Per germline, CDR1 MDHEN and CDR2 SYDVKM. Trimming removed 6 bases at V and 4 bases at J, with 13 bases between. The CDR3 is made up of 14 amino acids. CDR3 sequence (DNA): TGTGCCAGCAGCATTCACTCAACGTACAATGAGCAGTTCTTC. Protein sequence: CASSIHSTYNEQFF.